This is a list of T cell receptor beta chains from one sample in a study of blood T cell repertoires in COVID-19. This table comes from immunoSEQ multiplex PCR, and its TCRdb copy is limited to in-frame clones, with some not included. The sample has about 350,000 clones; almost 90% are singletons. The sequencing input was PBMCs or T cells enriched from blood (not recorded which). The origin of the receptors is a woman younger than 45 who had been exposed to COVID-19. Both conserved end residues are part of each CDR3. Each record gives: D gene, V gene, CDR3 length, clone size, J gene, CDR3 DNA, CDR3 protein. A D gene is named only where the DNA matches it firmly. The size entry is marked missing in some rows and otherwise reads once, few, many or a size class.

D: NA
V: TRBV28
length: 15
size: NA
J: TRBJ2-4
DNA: TGTGCCAGCAGTTTATCTCCCCCAGCCAAAAACATTCAGTACTTC
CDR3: CASSLSPPAKNIQYF

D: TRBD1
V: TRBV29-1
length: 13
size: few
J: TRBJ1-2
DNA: TGCAGCGTCGGTGGTGACAGGGAATGGGGCTACACCTTC
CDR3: CSVGGDREWGYTF

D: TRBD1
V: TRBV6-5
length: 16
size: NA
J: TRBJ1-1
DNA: TGTGCCAGCAGTTACCCAACGGGACAGGGGGCGCTACGCGCTTTCTTT
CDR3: CASSYPTGQGALRAFF

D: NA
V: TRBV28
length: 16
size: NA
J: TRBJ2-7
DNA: TGTGCCAGCAGTTCGTACCAGGACAGACTTTCCTACGAGCAGTACTTC
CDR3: CASSSYQDRLSYEQYF

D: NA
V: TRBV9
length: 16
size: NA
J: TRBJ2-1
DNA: TGTGCCAGCAGCGGTACCGGGACTCCCCAGGGGGATGAGCAGTTCTTC
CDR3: CASSGTGTPQGDEQFF

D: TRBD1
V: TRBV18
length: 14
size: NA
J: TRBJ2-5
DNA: TGTGCCAGCTCACTACAGGGGGCCGGGGAGACCCAGTACTTC
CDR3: CASSLQGAGETQYF

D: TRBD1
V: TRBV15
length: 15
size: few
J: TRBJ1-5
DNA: TGTGCCACCAGCAGAGGGGACAGGGAGGATCAGCCCCAGCATTTT
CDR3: CATSRGDREDQPQHF

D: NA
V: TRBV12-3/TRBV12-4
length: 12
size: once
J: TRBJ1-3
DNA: TGTGCCAGCAGTTCCGGGTGGAACACCATATATTTT
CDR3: CASSSGWNTIYF

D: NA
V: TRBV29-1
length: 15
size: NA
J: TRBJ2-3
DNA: TGCAGCGTTGATGCAGGGCTAGCGTTGACAGATACGCAGTATTTT
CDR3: CSVDAGLALTDTQYF

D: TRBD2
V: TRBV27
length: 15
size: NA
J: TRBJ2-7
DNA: TGTGCCAGCAGTCTGGGGGGGAGTGCCCTCTACGAGCAGTACTTC
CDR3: CASSLGGSALYEQYF

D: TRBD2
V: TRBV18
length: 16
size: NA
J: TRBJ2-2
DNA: TGTGCCAGCTCACAAGCGGGAGGAACTTACACCGGGGAGCTGTTTTTT
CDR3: CASSQAGGTYTGELFF

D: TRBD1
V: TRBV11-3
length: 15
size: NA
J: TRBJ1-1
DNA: TGTGCCAGCAGCTTAGAGACAGGGTGGTATACTGAAGCTTTCTTT
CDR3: CASSLETGWYTEAFF

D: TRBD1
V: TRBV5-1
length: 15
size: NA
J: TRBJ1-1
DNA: TGCGCCAGCAGCTGGACAGGGGTCATGAACACTGAAGCTTTCTTT
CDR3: CASSWTGVMNTEAFF

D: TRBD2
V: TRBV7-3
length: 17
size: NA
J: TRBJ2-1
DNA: TGTGCCAGCAGGCGCTGGGGACTAGCGGGAGACGGAGAGGAGCAGTTCTTC
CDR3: CASRRWGLAGDGEEQFF

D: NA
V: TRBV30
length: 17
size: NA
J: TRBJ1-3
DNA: TGTGCCTGGAGTGTACATTTTCAGGGAAACTCTGGAAACACCATATATTTT
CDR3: CAWSVHFQGNSGNTIYF

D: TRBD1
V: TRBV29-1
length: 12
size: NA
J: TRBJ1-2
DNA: TGCAGCGTTGACAGCAGGGGGCTCGGCTACACCTTC
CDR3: CSVDSRGLGYTF

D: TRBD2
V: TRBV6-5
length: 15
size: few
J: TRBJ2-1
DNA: TGTGCCAGCAGTTACTCCCGGACTAGCGACAATGAGCAGTTCTTC
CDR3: CASSYSRTSDNEQFF

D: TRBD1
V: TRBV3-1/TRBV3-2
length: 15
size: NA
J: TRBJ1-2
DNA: TGTGCCAGCAGCCATCTTCGGACAGGGTATTATGGCTACACCTTC
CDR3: CASSHLRTGYYGYTF

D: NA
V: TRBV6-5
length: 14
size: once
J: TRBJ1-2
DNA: TGTGCCAGCGCGGGAGACGGGGGCAACTATGGCTACACCTTC
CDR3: CASAGDGGNYGYTF

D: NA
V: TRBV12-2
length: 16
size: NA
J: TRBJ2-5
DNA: TGTGCAAGTCGCTTAGACGCACCAGGGGACCAAGAGACCCAGTACTTC
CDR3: CASRLDAPGDQETQYF

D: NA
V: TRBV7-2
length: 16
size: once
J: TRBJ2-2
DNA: TGTGCCAGCAGCTTAGGGGGGCTGATCCAAGGAGAGGAGCTGTTTTTT
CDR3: CASSLGGLIQGEELFF

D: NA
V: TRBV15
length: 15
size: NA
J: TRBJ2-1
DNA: TGTGCCACCAGCAGAGATTTGGGACTGTACAATGAGCAGTTCTTC
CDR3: CATSRDLGLYNEQFF

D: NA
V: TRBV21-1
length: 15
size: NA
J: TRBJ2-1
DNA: TGTGCCAGCAGCAAATTATGGACAGACAGCAATGAGCAGTTCTTC
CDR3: CASSKLWTDSNEQFF

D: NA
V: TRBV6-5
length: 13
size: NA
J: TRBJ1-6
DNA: TGTGCCAGCAACAGGGACCATAATTCACCCCTCCACTTT
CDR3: CASNRDHNSPLHF

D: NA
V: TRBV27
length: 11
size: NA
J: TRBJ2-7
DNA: TGTGCCAGCAGTTACGGTGGGAGGCTTGTTTTC
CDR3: CASSYGGRLVF

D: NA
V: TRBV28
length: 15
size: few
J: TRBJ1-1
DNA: TGTGCCAGCAGTTTAGTGGAGCCGAGAGGGACTGAAGCTTTCTTT
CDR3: CASSLVEPRGTEAFF

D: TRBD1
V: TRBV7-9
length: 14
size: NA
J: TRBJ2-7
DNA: TGTGCCAGCAGCCCGGACAGGAAGGGCGGGGAGCAGTACTTC
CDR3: CASSPDRKGGEQYF

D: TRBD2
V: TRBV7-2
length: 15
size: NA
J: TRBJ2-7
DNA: TGTGCCAGCAGCTCCCTAGCGGGAGGGCCCCACGAGCAGTACTTC
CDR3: CASSSLAGGPHEQYF

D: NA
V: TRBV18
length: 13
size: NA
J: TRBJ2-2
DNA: TGTGCCAGCTCTACCACAGGGACCGGGGAGCTGTTTTTT
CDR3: CASSTTGTGELFF

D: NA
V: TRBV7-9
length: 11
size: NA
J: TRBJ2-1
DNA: TGTGCCAGCAGCCGATCGGGAGAGCAGTTCTTC
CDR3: CASSRSGEQFF

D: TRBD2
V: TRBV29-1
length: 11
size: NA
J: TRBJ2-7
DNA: TGCAGCGCCGCGGGAGCCTACGAGCAGTACTTC
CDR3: CSAAGAYEQYF

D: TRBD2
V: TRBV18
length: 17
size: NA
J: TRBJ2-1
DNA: TGTGCCAGCTCACCACCGGGACTAGCGCGTAACTACAATGAGCAGTTCTTC
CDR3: CASSPPGLARNYNEQFF

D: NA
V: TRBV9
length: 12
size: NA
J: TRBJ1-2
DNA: TGTGCCAGCAGCGTAGTTACAGGTGGCTACACCTTC
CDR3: CASSVVTGGYTF

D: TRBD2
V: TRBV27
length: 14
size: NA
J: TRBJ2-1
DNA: TGTGCCAGCAGTTTACTCCTAGCGGGAGAGGAGCAGTTCTTC
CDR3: CASSLLLAGEEQFF

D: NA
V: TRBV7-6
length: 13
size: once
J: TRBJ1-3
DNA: TGTGCCAGCAGCCCAGGGGATCGAAACACCATATATTTT
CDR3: CASSPGDRNTIYF

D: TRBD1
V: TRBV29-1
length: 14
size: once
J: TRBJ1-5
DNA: TGCAGCGTTGCCACCGGACAGGGTCAAAAGCCCCAGCATTTT
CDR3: CSVATGQGQKPQHF

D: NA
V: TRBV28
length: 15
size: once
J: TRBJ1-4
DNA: TGTGCCAGCACCTCCCTGACTAAAAAGGGTGAAAAACTGTTTTTT
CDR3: CASTSLTKKGEKLFF

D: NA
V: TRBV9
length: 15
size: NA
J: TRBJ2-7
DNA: TGTGCCAGCAGCCCCCGGACAGCAATTTCCTACGAGCAGTACTTC
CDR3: CASSPRTAISYEQYF

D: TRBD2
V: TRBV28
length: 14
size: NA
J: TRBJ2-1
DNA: TGTGCCAGCGGGACTAGCGGGAGTTTAGGTGAGCAGTTCTTC
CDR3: CASGTSGSLGEQFF

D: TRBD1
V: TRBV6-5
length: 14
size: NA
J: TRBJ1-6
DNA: TGTGCCAGCAGCAACCAGGGGGAGCCTTCACCCCTCCACTTT
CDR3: CASSNQGEPSPLHF

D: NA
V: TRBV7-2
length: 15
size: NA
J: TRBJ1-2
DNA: TGTGCCAGCAGCCTAGGGTCGGGGGGCGGCTATGGCTACACCTTC
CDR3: CASSLGSGGGYGYTF

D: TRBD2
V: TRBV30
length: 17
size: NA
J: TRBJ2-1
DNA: TGTGCCTGGAGCGTCTTCCGGACTAGCGGGACCAACAATGAGCAGTTCTTC
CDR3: CAWSVFRTSGTNNEQFF

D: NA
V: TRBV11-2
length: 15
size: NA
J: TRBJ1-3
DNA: TGTGCCAGCAGCTTCGGGCAGGGCTCTGGAAACACCATATATTTT
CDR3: CASSFGQGSGNTIYF

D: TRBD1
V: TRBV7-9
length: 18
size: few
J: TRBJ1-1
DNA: TGTGCCAGCAGACCTCCGGGACAGGGTTTTCTTGGGCGGCATGAAGCTTTCTTT
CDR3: CASRPPGQGFLGRHEAFF

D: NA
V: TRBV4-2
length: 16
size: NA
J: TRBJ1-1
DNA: TGTGCCAGCAGCCCGGGGGGGGGCGTGATGAACACTGAAGCTTTCTTT
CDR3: CASSPGGGVMNTEAFF

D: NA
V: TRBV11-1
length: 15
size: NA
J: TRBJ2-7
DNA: TGTGCCAGCAGTCAACAGGGCTCATTCTCCTACGAGCAGTACTTC
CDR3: CASSQQGSFSYEQYF

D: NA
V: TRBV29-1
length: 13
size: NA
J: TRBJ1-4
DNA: TGCAGCGTCGGGAGAGCAACTAATGAAAAACTGTTTTTT
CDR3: CSVGRATNEKLFF

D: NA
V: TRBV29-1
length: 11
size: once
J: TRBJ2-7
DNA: TGCAGCGCCGAGGGTCTCTACGAGCAGTACTTC
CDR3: CSAEGLYEQYF